This T cell receptor beta chain was retrieved from a study of T cell responses to AZD1222 COVID-19 vaccine. V shed 7 bases and J 7 bases; nucleotides not matched to a gene: 15. The V gene's germline CDR1 is KGHDR and CDR2 SFDVKD. The CDR3 contains 17 residues. Measured with immunoSEQ multiplex PCR; TCRdb has only the in-frame clones, and not every one. The sample comprises 160,000 or so clones, about 90% of which are singletons, and more than 5.5% rests with the top ten. The chain carries TRBV24-1 and TRBJ2-1; TRBD2 matches 10 bases. This sequence was found in an adult in good health. Sequences were derived from peripheral blood, sampled on day 0 of AZD1222 vaccination. The CDR3 loop is CATSPTPPSGRYNEQFF. CDR3 in DNA: TGTGCCACCAGCCCCACTCCCCCTAGCGGGAGATATAATGAGCAGTTCTTC.